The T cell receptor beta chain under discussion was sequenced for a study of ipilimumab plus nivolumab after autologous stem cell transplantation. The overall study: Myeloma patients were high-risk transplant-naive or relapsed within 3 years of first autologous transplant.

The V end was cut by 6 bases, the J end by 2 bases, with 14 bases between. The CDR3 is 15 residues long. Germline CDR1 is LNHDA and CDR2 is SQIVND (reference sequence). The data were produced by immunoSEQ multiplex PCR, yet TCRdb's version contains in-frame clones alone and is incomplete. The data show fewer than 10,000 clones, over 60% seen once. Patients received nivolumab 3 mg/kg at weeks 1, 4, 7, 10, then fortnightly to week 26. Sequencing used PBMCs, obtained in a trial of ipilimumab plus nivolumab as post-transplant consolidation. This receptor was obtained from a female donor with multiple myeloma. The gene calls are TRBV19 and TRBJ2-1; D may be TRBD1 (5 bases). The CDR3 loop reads CASSLQALTYNEQFF. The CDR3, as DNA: TGTGCCAGTAGCCTACAGGCGTTGACCTACAATGAGCAGTTCTTC.